The text below deals with one T cell receptor (beta chain). The target antigen is unknown. This sample is drawn from a study of vaccination effects on CD4 cells after COVID-19. About the research overall: Prior to sequencing, the ViraFEST assay stimulated PBMC with viral peptide pools, which expanded the antigen-specific CD4+ T cells.

The protocol was immunoSEQ multiplex PCR, while the TCRdb copy is restricted to in-frame clones and leaves out a portion. The table records tens of thousands of clones, 65% of them present only once. Investigators separated out CD4+ T cells once around 11 days of culture had passed. Each vaccine recipient was nucleocapsid antibody negative and had no prior SARS-CoV-2 infection. This CDR3 is 14 amino acids long. Germline values: CDR1 SGHVS, CDR2 FQNEAQ. Trimming removed 0 bases from V and 14 bases from J, with 14 bases in between. The TCR was taken from a human donor who received a COVID-19 vaccine. The material sequenced was CD4+ T cells from PBMCs cultured without peptide, taken before COVID-19 vaccination. The J gene is TRBJ1-6, the V gene TRBV7-8, with D possibly matching TRBD1 (6 bases). CDR3 DNA sequence: TGTGCCAGCAGCTTAGCCCCGGACAGAAACACCCTCCACTTT. This sequence encodes CASSLAPDRNTLHF.